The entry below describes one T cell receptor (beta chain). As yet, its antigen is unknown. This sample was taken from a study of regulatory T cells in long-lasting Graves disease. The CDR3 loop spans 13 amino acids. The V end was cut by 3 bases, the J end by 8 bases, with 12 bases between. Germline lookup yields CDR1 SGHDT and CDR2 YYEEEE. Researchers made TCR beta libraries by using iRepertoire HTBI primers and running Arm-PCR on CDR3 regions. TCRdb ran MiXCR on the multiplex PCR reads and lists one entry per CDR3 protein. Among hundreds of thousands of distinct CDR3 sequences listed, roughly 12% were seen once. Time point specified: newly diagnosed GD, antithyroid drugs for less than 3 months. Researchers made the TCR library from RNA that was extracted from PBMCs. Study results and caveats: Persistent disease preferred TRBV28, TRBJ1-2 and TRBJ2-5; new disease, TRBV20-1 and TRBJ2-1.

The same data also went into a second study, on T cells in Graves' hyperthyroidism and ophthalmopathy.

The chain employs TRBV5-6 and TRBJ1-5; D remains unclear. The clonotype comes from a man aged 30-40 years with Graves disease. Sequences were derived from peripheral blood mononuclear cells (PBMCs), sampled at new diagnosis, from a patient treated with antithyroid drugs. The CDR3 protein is CASSSSSGKPQHF. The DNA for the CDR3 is TGTGCCAGCAGCTCGTCTTCAGGAAAGCCCCAGCATTTT.